These T cell receptor beta chains were read from a single sample in a study of siplizumab effects on memory and regulatory T cells. The method was immunoSEQ multiplex PCR; TCRdb's version includes in-frame clones alone and lacks a portion of them. The table records some 97,000 clones, more than 85% of them present only once. Sample: CD4+ T cells sorted from blood. All receptors derive from a human donor in good health. Some clones in this sample may be carry-over from other donors' samples. Each CDR3 is given with its conserved first and last residue. The D gene is left open where the match is weak. Rows may omit the clone size; those that give it use once, few, many or a size class.

V	J	D	size	CDR3	DNA
TRBV4-1	TRBJ2-6	-	-	CASSQEYQAKGANVLTF	TGCGCCAGCAGCCAAGAGTACCAGGCTAAAGGGGCCAACGTCCTGACTTTC
TRBV27	TRBJ1-1	-	-	CASSTHLGGATEAFF	TGTGCCAGCAGTACCCACCTGGGGGGGGCGACTGAAGCTTTCTTT
TRBV10-1	TRBJ2-7	-	few	CASSDLSDYEQYF	TGCGCCAGCAGTGACTTGTCAGACTACGAGCAGTACTTC
TRBV6-4	TRBJ1-5	-	-	CASSPHSGKDQPQHF	TGTGCCAGCAGCCCTCATTCAGGGAAAGATCAGCCCCAGCATTTT
TRBV4-1	TRBJ2-7	TRBD2	-	CASSQTDSGRKHEQYF	TGCGCCAGCAGCCAGACAGATAGCGGGAGGAAACACGAGCAGTACTTC
TRBV7-9	TRBJ2-6	-	-	CASSLYPSGANVLTF	TGTGCCAGCAGCTTATATCCTTCTGGGGCCAACGTCCTGACTTTC
TRBV6-6	TRBJ2-7	-	-	CASSPGTGLGEQYF	TGTGCCAGCAGTCCTGGGACCGGCTTGGGCGAGCAGTACTTC
TRBV20-1	TRBJ1-5	-	few	CSAHVGGPQHF	TGCAGTGCTCATGTAGGGGGGCCCCAGCATTTT
TRBV11-2	TRBJ2-3	-	-	CASSPRVGGEYF	TGTGCCAGCAGCCCCAGGGTGGGGGGAGAGTATTTT
TRBV4-2	TRBJ1-2	-	-	CASSQEGTANYGYTF	TGTGCCAGCAGCCAAGAGGGGACGGCTAACTATGGCTACACCTTC
TRBV7-9	TRBJ1-1	TRBD1	-	CASSATGEGTEAFF	TGTGCCAGCAGCGCTACAGGGGAGGGCACTGAAGCTTTCTTT
TRBV11-2	TRBJ1-2	-	-	CASRGRGDYGYTF	TGTGCCAGCAGGGGGAGAGGGGACTATGGCTACACCTTC
TRBV6-4	TRBJ2-3	-	-	CASSESQGDTQYF	TGTGCCAGCAGTGAGTCCCAGGGAGATACGCAGTATTTT
TRBV2	TRBJ1-1	-	-	CASSEAGVDTEAFF	TGTGCCAGCAGTGAAGCTGGGGTCGACACTGAAGCTTTCTTT
TRBV12-5	TRBJ2-7	-	-	CASTRDTAYEQYF	TGTGCTAGTACTCGGGACACAGCCTACGAGCAGTACTTC
TRBV19	TRBJ2-3	TRBD1	-	CASSDRQGYTDTQYF	TGTGCCAGTTCTGACCGACAGGGATACACAGATACGCAGTATTTT
TRBV28	TRBJ1-1	TRBD1	-	CASRGQGADEAFF	TGTGCCAGCAGAGGACAGGGGGCGGATGAAGCTTTCTTT
TRBV29-1	TRBJ2-5	-	-	CSVRGRTRETQYF	TGCAGCGTACGCGGGCGGACTCGGGAGACCCAGTACTTC
TRBV6-5	TRBJ1-2	-	few	CASTRDHYGYTF	TGTGCCAGCACACGGGACCACTATGGCTACACCTTC
TRBV5-5	TRBJ2-7	-	-	CASSLGGTLTYEQYF	TGTGCCAGCAGCTTGGGAGGGACACTTACCTACGAGCAGTACTTC
TRBV6-1	TRBJ2-1	TRBD2	once	CASSSSGTPRGQFF	TGTGCCAGCAGTTCTAGCGGAACTCCGAGGGGGCAGTTCTTC
TRBV19	TRBJ2-1	TRBD2	-	CASSMKGLAGVGEQFF	TGTGCCAGTAGTATGAAGGGACTAGCGGGAGTGGGTGAGCAGTTCTTC